The 5 T cell receptor beta chains reported below all come from one sample, sequenced in a study of a mutant IDH1 vaccine in newly diagnosed glioma. No antigen has been assigned to these receptors. This sample's time point: week 11, during vaccination. Topical imiquimod was applied with each vaccine dose, which held 300 ug of mutant IDH1 20-mer peptide. TCRdb's table, derived via immunoSEQ multiplex PCR, lists solely in-frame clones and lacks some. The data show fewer than 70,000 clones, with roughly 90% seen just once and roughly 1.9% held by the top ten. This specimen was PBMCs, taken from a glioma patient whose treatment included an IDH1 peptide vaccine. The receptors come from a man aged 40-49 years with glioma.

V usage is TRBV10-3 and J usage is TRBJ1-5; 8 bases are shared with TRBD1. The junction had 6 bases not matched to a gene; V was cut back by 4 bases and J by 4 bases. Germline V gene sequence: CDR1 ENHRY, CDR2 SYGVKD. The CDR3 contains 15 residues. This chain's CDR3 is CAISVDRAENQPQHF. DNA of the CDR3: TGTGCCATCAGTGTGGACAGGGCCGAGAATCAGCCCCAGCATTTT.

This rearrangement joins TRBV11-2 to TRBJ2-4, with a weak D call TRBD1 (6 bases). Germline-derived CDR1 and CDR2 are SGHAT and FQNNGV. The CDR3 totals 15 residues. V lost 3 bases and J lost 5, with 14 bases in between. The CDR3 nucleotides are TGTGCCAGCAGCTTCAGGGGTGCAGGGCAAAACATTCAGTACTTC. It codes for CASSFRGAGQNIQYF.

The chain has TRBV19 and TRBJ1-6, with 8 bases aligning to TRBD1. The CDR3 is 17 residues long. Germline V gene data show CDR1 as LNHDA and CDR2 as SQIVND (reference sequence). The junction had 13 bases not matched to a gene; V was cut back by 5 bases and J by 7 bases. CDR3 amino acids: CASSASRTGPNNSPLHF. CDR3 bases: TGTGCCAGTAGTGCCTCACGGACAGGGCCGAACAATTCACCCCTCCACTTT.

This clone was detected only once. The gene calls are TRBV19 and TRBJ2-1, with 10 nucleotides matching TRBD2. CDR3 length: 15 residues. Germline lookup yields CDR1 LNHDA and CDR2 SQIVND (reference sequence). With 5 bases clipped from V and 3 bases from J, the junction kept 4 bases outside the gene matches. CDR3 region: CASSEGLADYNEQFF. CDR3 coding DNA: TGTGCCAGTAGTGAAGGACTAGCGGACTACAATGAGCAGTTCTTC.

This clone has a single count. The chain carries TRBV28 and TRBJ1-2; D may be TRBD1 (5 bases). The length of the CDR3 is 20 residues. The V gene lost 6 bases and the J gene lost 3 bases, with 32 bases spanning the gap. CDR1 and CDR2 (germline): MDHEN, SYDVKM. In nucleotides, the CDR3 is TGTGCCAGCAGATATCATCTTAAGGGGCAGCTTCTAACTCGGTACTATGGCTACACCTTC. This translates into CASRYHLKGQLLTRYYGYTF.